Listed here are 13 T cell receptor beta chains from one sample, sequenced in a study of blood T cell repertoires in COVID-19. Assay: immunoSEQ multiplex PCR; the TCRdb copy retains only in-frame clones and omits some. The repertoire consists of about 87,000 clones, with around three quarters occurring once and the leading ten covering roughly 4.2%. Sequenced input: peripheral blood. These receptors were taken from a woman in her fifties or sixties with acute or convalescent COVID-19.

This chain links TRBV5-1 with TRBJ1-3, with unresolved D. CDR3 length: 15 amino acids. Trimming cost V 3 bases and J 0 bases, with 10 bases left between them. Germline-derived CDR1 and CDR2 are SGHRS and YFSETQ. The CDR3 reads CASSSTHSSGNTIYF. In DNA, the CDR3 is TGCGCCAGCAGCTCCACTCATTCCTCTGGAAACACCATATATTTT.

This clone was seen more than once but under ten times. V and J are TRBV28 and TRBJ1-3, with D hard to call. The CDR3 runs to 16 residues. V was shortened by 2 bases and J by 0 bases, with 11 bases between the two germline ends. The germline CDR1 and CDR2 sequences are MDHEN and SYDVKM. For the CDR3, the DNA is TGTGCCAGCAGTTTAGGCGGCAGCCCCTCTGGAAACACCATATATTTT. It codes for CASSLGGSPSGNTIYF.

The chain couples TRBV27 to TRBJ1-1; TRBD1 aligns across 8 bases. The trim removed 6 bases at V and 5 bases at J, leaving 11 bases unmatched. From germline, CDR1 is MNHEY and CDR2 SMNVEV (reference sequence). The CDR3 is made up of 15 amino acids. The CDR3 is CASSPTRQGRTEAFF. In DNA form, the CDR3 reads TGTGCCAGCAGCCCTACCCGACAGGGGAGGACTGAAGCTTTCTTT.

V and J are TRBV27 and TRBJ2-1, with D possibly being TRBD2 (6 bases). This CDR3 is 14 amino acids long. Germline values: CDR1 MNHEY, CDR2 SMNVEV (reference sequence). The ends were cut back, 6 bases at V and 10 bases at J, with 19 bases in the middle. In nucleotides, the CDR3 is TGTGCCAGCAGCCGGGACGGCAGCGCGGGAGAGCAGTTCTTC. It encodes CASSRDGSAGEQFF.

This clone was found a few times. The chain employs TRBV19 and TRBJ2-3, with unresolved D. The V end lost 4 bases, the J end lost 5 bases, and 7 bases lay between the germline ends. The CDR3 has 12 amino acids. Germline CDR1 reads LNHDA; CDR2 reads SQIVND (reference sequence). As DNA, the CDR3 is TGTGCCAGTAGTACCACGGGAGATACGCAGTATTTT. It translates to CASSTTGDTQYF.

This clone came up once. The V gene is TRBV19, the J gene TRBJ1-2, with D perhaps TRBD1 (6 bases). The V end was cut by 0 bases, the J end by 7 bases, with 12 bases between. From germline, CDR1 is LNHDA and CDR2 SQIVND (reference sequence). CDR3 length: 14 amino acids. CDR3 residues: CASSIEGTNVGYTF. The CDR3, as DNA: TGTGCCAGTAGTATAGAGGGGACAAACGTTGGCTACACCTTC. The full variable domain, completed using reference TRBV19 and TRBJ1-2, is DGGITQSPKYLFRKEGQNVTLSCEQNLNHDAMYWYRQDPGQGLRLIYYSQIVNDFQKGDIAEGYSVSREKKESFPLTVTSAQKNPTAFYLCASSIEGTNVGYTFGSGTRLTVV.

V is TRBV30 and J is TRBJ1-5; TRBD1 is a possible D gene (5 bases). The V gene lost 1 base and the J gene lost 5 bases, with 21 bases spanning the gap. Germline V lookup: CDR1 GTSNPN, CDR2 SVGIG (reference sequence). The length of the CDR3 is 17 residues. CDR3 sequence: CAWSAGKHGGGYQPQHF. CDR3 DNA sequence: TGTGCCTGGAGTGCGGGAAAGCACGGCGGGGGATATCAGCCCCAGCATTTT.

V is TRBV5-1 and J is TRBJ1-5; TRBD1 is a possible D gene (5 bases). Germline V gives CDR1 SGHRS, CDR2 YFSETQ. The CDR3 covers 14 residues. V was shortened by 0 bases and J by 1 base, with 5 bases between the two germline ends. The CDR3, as DNA: TGCGCCAGCAGCTTGGAGGGGAGCAATCAGCCCCAGCATTTT. Encoded protein: CASSLEGSNQPQHF.

In its sample, this clone was seen a few times. J is TRBJ1-2 and V is TRBV6-5, with 8 positions matching TRBD1. The V and J ends lost 1 base and 7 bases, in that order; junction bases with no gene match: 8. The length of the CDR3 is 15 residues. CDR1 and CDR2 (germline): MNHEY, SVGAGI. The CDR3 nucleotides are TGTGCCAGCAGTTACTTAAGTACAGGGGGAGGTGGCTACACCTTC. It specifies CASSYLSTGGGGYTF.

The chain uses TRBV18 and TRBJ1-3, with D perhaps matching TRBD1 (6 bases). CDR1 is KGHSH and CDR2 is LQKENI in the germline V gene. The CDR3 runs 16 residues. V was shortened by 5 bases and J by 0 bases, with 14 bases between the two germline ends. The CDR3 here is CASSGQGIFSGNTIYF. DNA of the CDR3: TGTGCCAGCTCAGGTCAGGGGATCTTCTCTGGAAACACCATATATTTT.

The CDR3 DNA reads as TGTGCCAGCGGATGGCCGCCCGGGGGAAACACCATATATTTT. It translates to CASGWPPGGNTIYF. The rearrangement uses TRBV6-5 and TRBJ1-3; D ambiguous. The CDR3 spans 14 residues. In germline, CDR1 is MNHEY, CDR2 SVGAGI. Trimming removed 8 bases at V and 4 bases at J, with 15 bases between.

The chain carries TRBV5-5 and TRBJ2-5, with 12 bases that match TRBD2. V lost 3 bases, J lost 7 bases, and 4 bases stayed unmatched. Looked up from germline, CDR1 is SGHKS and CDR2 is YYEKEE (reference sequence). The CDR3 has 14 residues. In nucleotides, the CDR3 is TGTGCCAGCAGCTCCACTAGCGGGGGGTCGACCCAGTACTTC. It encodes CASSSTSGGSTQYF.

The V gene is TRBV28, the J gene TRBJ2-1, with 9 bases aligning to TRBD2. The germline CDR1 and CDR2 sequences are MDHEN and SYDVKM. There are 15 residues in the CDR3. With V trimmed by 5 bases and J by 5 bases, 7 bases remained unmatched. The CDR3 coding sequence is TGTGCCAGCAGTACCCGCGGGGGGGTCGACAATGAGCAGTTCTTC. This translates into CASSTRGGVDNEQFF.